The 11 T cell receptor beta chains listed next were all sequenced from one sample in a study of blood T cell repertoires in COVID-19. TCRdb's table, derived via immunoSEQ multiplex PCR, lists solely in-frame clones and lacks some. This sample has about 35,000 clones, with 60% to 80% found just once. Sequencing was performed on peripheral blood. Source of these receptors: a human donor in a cohort sampled during active COVID-19.

The table lists this clone with a few counts. This chain joins TRBV18 and TRBJ2-3; TRBD2 matches 7 bases. Germline V gene lookup returns CDR1 KGHSH and CDR2 LQKENI. The CDR3 contains 17 residues. After removal of 1 base from V and 0 bases from J, the junction contained 7 bases not matched to a gene. The CDR3 here is CASSPRASGESTDTQYF. The CDR3 DNA sequence: TGTGCCAGCTCACCACGAGCGAGCGGGGAGAGCACAGATACGCAGTATTTT.

The gene calls are TRBV18 and TRBJ2-1, with D tentatively TRBD1 (5 bases). The length of the CDR3 is 14 residues. The V end lost 1 base, the J end lost 2 bases, and 6 bases lay between the germline ends. Germline CDR1 is KGHSH and CDR2 is LQKENI. The CDR3 nucleotides read TGTGCCAGCTCACCACAGGGGACCTACAATGAGCAGTTCTTC. Its protein is CASSPQGTYNEQFF.

This clone was picked up a small number of times. The gene calls are TRBV3-1 (or the pseudogene TRBV3-2) and TRBJ2-2; tentatively, D is TRBD1 (6 bases). The CDR3 is 18 amino acids. V was trimmed by 4 bases and J by 6 bases, leaving 24 bases between them. Per the germline V gene, CDR1 is LGHDT and CDR2 is YNNKEL (reference sequence). DNA for the CDR3: TGTGCCAGCAGCCCGTATAGGGCGTTCATTGAGGGGGCCGGGGAGCTGTTTTTT. The encoded protein is CASSPYRAFIEGAGELFF.

In its sample, this clone was seen once. This rearrangement joins TRBV18 to TRBJ1-1; D may be TRBD1 (5 bases). The CDR3 runs 12 residues. Trimming shortened V by 1 base and J by 8 bases, and 8 bases separated the two germline ends. Germline lookup yields CDR1 KGHSH and CDR2 LQKENI. The CDR3, as DNA: TGTGCCAGCTCACCACAGAACAGGGAAGCTTTCTTT. Protein product: CASSPQNREAFF.

The rearrangement joins TRBV19 to TRBJ1-2, with a tentative D call TRBD1 (5 bases). The CDR3 sequence is 15 residues long. Germline values: CDR1 LNHDA, CDR2 SQIVND (reference sequence). Deletions cut 3 bases from V and 4 bases from J, with 15 bases between. CDR3 DNA sequence: TGTGCCAGTAGTATTGGGGGGAATACCGCCTATGGCTACACCTTC. It encodes CASSIGGNTAYGYTF.

The chain joins TRBV7-9 to TRBJ2-7; D is undetermined. The length of the CDR3 is 13 residues. V was trimmed by 5 bases and J by 4 bases, leaving 12 bases between them. CDR1 is SEHNR, CDR2 FQNEAQ, per germline (reference sequence). The CDR3 loop reads CASSPFTIYEQYF. CDR3 bases: TGTGCCAGCAGCCCCTTCACTATTTACGAGCAGTACTTC.

The chain recombines TRBV27 with TRBJ2-1, with 8 nucleotides matching TRBD2. The CDR3 loop spans 14 amino acids. The V gene end was trimmed by 6 bases and the J gene end by 5 bases; junction bases not matched to a gene: 6. Germline CDR1 MNHEY, CDR2 SMNVEV (reference sequence). CDR3 sequence (DNA): TGTGCCAGCAGCGCGGGACTAGGTAACAATGAGCAGTTCTTC. It codes for CASSAGLGNNEQFF.

The rearrangement uses TRBV27 and TRBJ2-5; 10 bases map to TRBD2. V lost 3 bases, J lost 4 bases, and 8 bases stayed unmatched. Per the germline V gene, CDR1 is MNHEY and CDR2 is SMNVEV (reference sequence). CDR3 length: 16 amino acids. CDR3 sequence reads: CASSFLSSSGRETQYF. The CDR3 DNA reads as TGTGCCAGCAGTTTCCTGAGTTCTAGCGGGAGAGAGACCCAGTACTTC.

The CDR3 coding sequence is TGTGCCAGCAGGGATTCGGGGGGAGCTTTCTTT. This gives the protein CASRDSGGAFF. The chain employs TRBV6-5 and TRBJ1-1, with D tentatively TRBD1 (5 bases). Germline CDR1 is MNHEY and CDR2 is SVGAGI. CDR3 length: 11 amino acids. Trimming shortened V by 6 bases and J by 10 bases, and 12 bases separated the two germline ends.

The V and J genes are TRBV6-1 and TRBJ1-6, with no clear D. Trimming shortened V by 7 bases and J by 9 bases, and 7 bases separated the two germline ends. CDR1 MNHNS and CDR2 SASEGT come from the germline V gene. The CDR3 has 11 residues. The CDR3 bases are TGTGCCAGCACCAGAAGTTCACCCCTCCACTTT. Encoded protein: CASTRSSPLHF.

This clone has just one count. J is TRBJ2-1 and V is TRBV5-6; 9 bases agree with TRBD2. Trimming at V came to 3 bases and at J to 0 bases, leaving 4 bases not matched to a gene. Germline CDR1 SGHDT, CDR2 YYEEEE. This CDR3 comprises 16 residues. The DNA of the CDR3 is TGTGCCAGCAGCTGGGATAGCGGGAGCTCCTACAATGAGCAGTTCTTC. It encodes CASSWDSGSSYNEQFF.